The source of this T cell receptor (beta chain) is a study of PD-L1 blockade in urothelial cancer. For the study at large: There were a median of roughly 140,000 T cells in blood samples.

This CDR3 is built from 16 residues. V lost 4 bases to trimming and J lost 5 bases; unmatched junction nucleotides: 10. CDR1 is SGHDN, CDR2 FVKESK, per germline. Here immunoSEQ multiplex PCR was the method, and the copy in TCRdb shows in-frame clones only, minus some. Seen here are tens of thousands of clones, approximately 77% observed once, and the top ten hold approximately 3.7%. The time point denotes: pretreatment peripheral blood. The source material was PBMCs, sampled around atezolizumab (anti-PD-L1) treatment. J is TRBJ2-7 and V is TRBV14; 11 bases line up with TRBD1. This sequence was found in a man between 70 and 80 years old with urothelial cancer. In DNA form, the CDR3 reads TGTGCCAGCAGCCCTCCGGGACAGGGGGGTGTCCACGAGCAGTACTTC. It specifies CASSPPGQGGVHEQYF. Drawing the rest from reference TRBV14 and TRBJ2-7, the complete variable domain is EAGVTQFPSHSVIEKGQTVTLRCDPISGHDNLYWYRRVMGKEIKFLLHFVKESKQDESGMPNNRFLAERTGGTYSTLKVQPAELEDSGVYFCASSPPGQGGVHEQYFGPGTRLTVT.